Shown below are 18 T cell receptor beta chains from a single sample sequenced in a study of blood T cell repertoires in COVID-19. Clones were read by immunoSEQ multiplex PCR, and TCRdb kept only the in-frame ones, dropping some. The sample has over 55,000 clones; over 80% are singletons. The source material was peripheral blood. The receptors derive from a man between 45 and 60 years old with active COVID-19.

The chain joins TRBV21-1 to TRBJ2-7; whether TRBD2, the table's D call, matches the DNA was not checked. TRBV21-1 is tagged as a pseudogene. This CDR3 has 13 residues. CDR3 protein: CASSEDPTYEQYF. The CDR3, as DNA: TGTGCCAGCAGCGAGGATCCCACCTACGAGCAGTACTTC.

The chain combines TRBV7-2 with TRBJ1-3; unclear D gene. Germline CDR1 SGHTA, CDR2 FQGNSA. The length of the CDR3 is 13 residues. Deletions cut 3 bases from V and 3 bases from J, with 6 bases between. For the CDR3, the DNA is TGTGCCAGCAGCTTCGCGGGTGGAAACACCATATATTTT. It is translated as CASSFAGGNTIYF.

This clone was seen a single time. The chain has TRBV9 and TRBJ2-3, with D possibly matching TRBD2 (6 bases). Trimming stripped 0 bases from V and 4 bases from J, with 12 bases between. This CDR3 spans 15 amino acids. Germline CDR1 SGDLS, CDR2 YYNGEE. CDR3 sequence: CASSVAYGGPDTQYF. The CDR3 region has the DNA TGTGCCAGCAGCGTAGCTTACGGGGGTCCAGATACGCAGTATTTT.

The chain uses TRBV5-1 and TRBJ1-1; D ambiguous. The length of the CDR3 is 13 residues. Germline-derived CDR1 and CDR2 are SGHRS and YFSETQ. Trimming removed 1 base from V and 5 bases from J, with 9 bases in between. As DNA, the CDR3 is TGCGCCAGCAGCTTGCCCCCTCGGACTGAAGCTTTCTTT. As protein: CASSLPPRTEAFF. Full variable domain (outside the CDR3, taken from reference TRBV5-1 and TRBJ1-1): KAGVTQTPRYLIKTRGQQVTLSCSPISGHRSVSWYQQTPGQGLQFLFEYFSETQRNKGNFPGRFSGRQFSNSRSEMNVSTLELGDSALYLCASSLPPRTEAFFGQGTRLTVV.

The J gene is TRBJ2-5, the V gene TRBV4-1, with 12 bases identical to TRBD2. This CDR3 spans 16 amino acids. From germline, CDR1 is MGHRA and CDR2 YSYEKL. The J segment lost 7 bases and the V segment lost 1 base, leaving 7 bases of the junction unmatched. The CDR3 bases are TGCGCCAGCAGCCAAGCTGGGACTAGCGGGTGGGCGACCCAGTACTTC. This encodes CASSQAGTSGWATQYF.

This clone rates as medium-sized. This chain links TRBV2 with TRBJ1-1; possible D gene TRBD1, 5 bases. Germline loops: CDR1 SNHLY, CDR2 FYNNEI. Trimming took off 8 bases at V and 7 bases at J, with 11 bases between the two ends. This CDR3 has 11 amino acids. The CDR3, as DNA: TGTGCCAGCGGGCAGACAGATGAAGCTTTCTTT. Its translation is CASGQTDEAFF.

DNA of the CDR3: TGCGCCAGCAGCCAGCGGACAGGGGTATTCTATGGCTACACCTTC. This sequence encodes CASSQRTGVFYGYTF. V usage is TRBV5-1 and J usage is TRBJ1-2; 9 bases align to TRBD1. This CDR3 has 15 residues. In germline, CDR1 is SGHRS, CDR2 YFSETQ. Trimming cost V 4 bases and J 4 bases; bases outside gene matches: 8.

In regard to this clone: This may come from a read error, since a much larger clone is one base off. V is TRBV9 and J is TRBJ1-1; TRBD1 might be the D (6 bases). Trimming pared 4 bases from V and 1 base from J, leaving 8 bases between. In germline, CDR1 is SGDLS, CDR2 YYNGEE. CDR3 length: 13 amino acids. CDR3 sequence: CASSLQGNTEAFF. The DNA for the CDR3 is TGTGCCAGCAGCCTACAGGGGAACACTGAAGCTTTCTTT.

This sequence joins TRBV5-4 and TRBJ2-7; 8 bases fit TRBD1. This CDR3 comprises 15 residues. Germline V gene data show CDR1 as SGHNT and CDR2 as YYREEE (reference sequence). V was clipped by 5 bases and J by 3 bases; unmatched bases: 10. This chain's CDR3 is CASSLLGQGRYEQYF. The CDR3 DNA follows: TGTGCCAGCAGTCTATTAGGACAGGGCCGCTACGAGCAGTACTTC.

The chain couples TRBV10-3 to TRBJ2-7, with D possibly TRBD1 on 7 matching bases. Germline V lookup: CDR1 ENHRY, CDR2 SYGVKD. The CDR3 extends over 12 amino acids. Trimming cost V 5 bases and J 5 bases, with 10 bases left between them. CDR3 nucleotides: TGTGCCATCAGTCCAGGGGGGAACGAGCAGTACTTC. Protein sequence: CAISPGGNEQYF.

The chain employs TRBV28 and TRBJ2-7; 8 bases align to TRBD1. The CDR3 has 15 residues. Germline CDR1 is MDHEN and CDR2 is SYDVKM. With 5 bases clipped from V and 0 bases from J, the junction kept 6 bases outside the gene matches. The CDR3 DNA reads TGTGCCAGCAGTCCCGGGGACAGGAGCTCCTACGAGCAGTACTTC. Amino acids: CASSPGDRSSYEQYF. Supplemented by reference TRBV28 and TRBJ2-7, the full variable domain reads DVKVTQSSRYLVKRTGEKVFLECVQDMDHENMFWYRQDPGLGLRLIYFSYDVKMKEKGDIPEGYSVSREKKERFSLILESASTNQTSMYLCASSPGDRSSYEQYFGPGTRLTVT.

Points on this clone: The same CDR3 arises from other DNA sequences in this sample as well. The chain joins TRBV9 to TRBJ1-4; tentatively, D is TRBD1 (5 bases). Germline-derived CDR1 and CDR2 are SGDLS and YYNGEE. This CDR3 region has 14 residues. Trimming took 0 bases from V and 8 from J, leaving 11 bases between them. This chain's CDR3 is CASSVGQGGEKLFF. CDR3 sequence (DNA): TGTGCCAGCAGCGTAGGTCAGGGAGGCGAAAAACTGTTTTTT.

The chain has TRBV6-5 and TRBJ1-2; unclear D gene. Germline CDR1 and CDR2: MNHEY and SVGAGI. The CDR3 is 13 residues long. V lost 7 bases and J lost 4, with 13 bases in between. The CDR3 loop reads CASIKLGAYGYTF. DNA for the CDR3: TGTGCCAGCATTAAATTGGGAGCCTATGGCTACACCTTC.

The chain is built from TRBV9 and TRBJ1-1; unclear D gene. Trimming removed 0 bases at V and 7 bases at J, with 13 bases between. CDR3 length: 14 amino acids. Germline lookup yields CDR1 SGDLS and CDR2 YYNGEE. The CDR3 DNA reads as TGTGCCAGCAGCGTAGGTATAGGAGTGGGTGAAGCTTTCTTT. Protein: CASSVGIGVGEAFF.

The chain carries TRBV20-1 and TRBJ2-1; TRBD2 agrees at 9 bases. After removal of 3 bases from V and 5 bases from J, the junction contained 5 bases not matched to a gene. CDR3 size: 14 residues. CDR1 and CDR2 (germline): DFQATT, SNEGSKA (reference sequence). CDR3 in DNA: TGCAGTGCTAGTCGCGGGAGGGCCGACAATGAGCAGTTCTTC. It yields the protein CSASRGRADNEQFF.

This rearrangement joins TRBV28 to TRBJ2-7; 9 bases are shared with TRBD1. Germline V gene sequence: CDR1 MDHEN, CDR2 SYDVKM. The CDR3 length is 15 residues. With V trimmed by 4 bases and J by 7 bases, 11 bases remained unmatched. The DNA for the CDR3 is TGTGCCAGCAGTTATATCCGGGACAGGGCGCGAGAGCAGTACTTC. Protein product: CASSYIRDRAREQYF. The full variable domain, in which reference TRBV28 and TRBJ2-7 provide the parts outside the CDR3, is DVKVTQSSRYLVKRTGEKVFLECVQDMDHENMFWYRQDPGLGLRLIYFSYDVKMKEKGDIPEGYSVSREKKERFSLILESASTNQTSMYLCASSYIRDRAREQYFGPGTRLTVT.

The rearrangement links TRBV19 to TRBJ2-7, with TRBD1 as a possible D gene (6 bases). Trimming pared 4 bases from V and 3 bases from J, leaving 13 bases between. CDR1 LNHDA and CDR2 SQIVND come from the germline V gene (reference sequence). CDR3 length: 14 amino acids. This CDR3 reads CASSRDRYGYEQYF. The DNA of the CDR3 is TGTGCCAGTAGTAGAGACAGGTACGGCTACGAGCAGTACTTC.

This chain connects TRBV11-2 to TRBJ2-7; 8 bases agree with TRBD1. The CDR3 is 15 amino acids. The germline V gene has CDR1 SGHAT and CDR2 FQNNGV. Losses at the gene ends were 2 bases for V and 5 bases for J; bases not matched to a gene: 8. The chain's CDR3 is CASSLRQGAPNEQYF. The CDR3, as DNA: TGTGCCAGCAGCTTAAGGCAGGGGGCGCCCAACGAGCAGTACTTC.